This T cell receptor beta chain was observed in a study of blood T cell repertoires in COVID-19. Study in general: The study drew acute and convalescent COVID-19 samples from the United States, Italy and Spain. T cells, B-cell-depleted T cells, or PBMCs supplied cDNA or gDNA.

Original analysis: Reference gene primer amplification gave nucleated cell count estimates. Sequencing was performed with immunoSEQ multiplex PCR; in TCRdb, only in-frame clones are kept and a portion is missing. V and J calls and clone size come straight from that table; D and trimming were deduced from the DNA. The sample yields 200,000 to 300,000 clones, 88% seen once. Trimming took 5 bases from V and 0 from J, leaving 21 bases between them. This CDR3 is built from 18 residues. The germline CDR1 and CDR2 sequences are MNHEY and SMNVEV (reference sequence). Cohorts were assigned according to the clinical history that participants reported.

The TCR was taken from a woman aged 40 to 50 with acute COVID-19. Sample: PBMCs or T cells enriched from blood (not recorded which). This chain joins TRBV27 and TRBJ2-3; TRBD2 is a possible D gene (5 bases). The CDR3 reads CASSRHDYRRISTDTQYF. CDR3 coding DNA: TGTGCCAGCAGTCGACACGACTATCGGCGGATAAGCACAGATACGCAGTATTTT.